Listed below are T cell receptor beta chains from one sample, sequenced in a study of T-cell reconstitution after alpha-beta-depleted transplantation in children. TCRdb re-called the PCR reads through MiXCR, storing one row per CDR3 protein. The sample comprises 750,000 to 950,000 distinct CDR3 sequences, approximately 15% of which are singletons, and approximately 5% rests with the top ten. The sample consisted of PBMCs, mostly from graft donor cells, taken 360 days after TCRalphabeta/CD19-depleted stem cell transplant. The source is a male patient younger than 18 who had a stem cell transplant for acute lymphoblastic leukemia, so the T cells may come from the graft donor. The CDR3 runs from the conserved cysteine through the conserved F or W. D genes are given only for firm matches. Expanded clones get a size class; other rows say once, few or many, or leave the size out.

V gene: TRBV19; D gene: NA; J gene: TRBJ1-2; clone size: few; CDR3 protein: CASSIGGPNYGYTF; CDR3 DNA: TGTGCCAGTAGTATAGGCGGACCTAACTATGGCTACACCTTC
V gene: TRBV9; D gene: NA; J gene: TRBJ2-1; clone size: NA; CDR3 protein: CASSVELTGYEQFF; CDR3 DNA: TGTGCCAGCAGCGTAGAACTGACGGGGTATGAGCAGTTCTTC
V gene: TRBV5-1; D gene: TRBD1; J gene: TRBJ2-3; clone size: NA; CDR3 protein: CASSLPTDRRTDTQYF; CDR3 DNA: TGCGCCAGCAGCCTCCCTACGGACAGGAGGACAGATACGCAGTATTTT
V gene: TRBV20-1; D gene: NA; J gene: TRBJ2-7; clone size: NA; CDR3 protein: CSARDPSKFEQYF; CDR3 DNA: TGCAGTGCTAGAGATCCGAGCAAGTTCGAGCAGTACTTC
V gene: TRBV4-1; D gene: NA; J gene: TRBJ1-2; clone size: few; CDR3 protein: CASSQAAPYGYTF; CDR3 DNA: TGCGCCAGCAGCCAAGCGGCGCCATATGGCTACACCTTC
V gene: TRBV4-2; D gene: NA; J gene: TRBJ2-1; clone size: NA; CDR3 protein: CASGPPSGGTVFF; CDR3 DNA: TGTGCCAGCGGCCCGCCAAGCGGTGGTACCGTGTTCTTC
V gene: TRBV29-1; D gene: NA; J gene: TRBJ2-1; clone size: few; CDR3 protein: CSCKIGHNEQFF; CDR3 DNA: TGCAGCTGCAAGATAGGACACAATGAGCAGTTCTTC
V gene: TRBV5-1; D gene: NA; J gene: TRBJ1-1; clone size: NA; CDR3 protein: CASSFSRWNTEAFF; CDR3 DNA: TGCGCCAGCAGCTTCTCGAGATGGAACACTGAAGCTTTCTTT
V gene: TRBV5-5; D gene: NA; J gene: TRBJ2-7; clone size: NA; CDR3 protein: CASSLGAGPRGQYF; CDR3 DNA: TGTGCCAGCAGCTTGGGAGCAGGCCCACGAGGGCAGTACTTC
V gene: TRBV15; D gene: NA; J gene: TRBJ2-3; clone size: few; CDR3 protein: CATSIGPLARRHTDTQYF; CDR3 DNA: TGTGCCACCAGCATTGGACCCCTGGCTCGGAGACACACAGATACGCAGTATTTT
V gene: TRBV4-1; D gene: NA; J gene: TRBJ2-4; clone size: few; CDR3 protein: CASSQGRLAKNIQYF; CDR3 DNA: TGCGCCAGCAGCCAAGGTCGGCTAGCCAAAAACATTCAGTACTTC
V gene: TRBV7-9; D gene: TRBD1; J gene: TRBJ2-7; clone size: NA; CDR3 protein: CASSPRDRDVYEQYF; CDR3 DNA: TGTGCCAGCAGTCCCCGGGACAGGGACGTCTACGAGCAGTACTTC
V gene: TRBV5-8; D gene: NA; J gene: TRBJ1-1; clone size: few; CDR3 protein: CASSLSPLTEAFF; CDR3 DNA: TGTGCCAGCAGCTTGAGTCCGCTCACTGAAGCTTTCTTT
V gene: TRBV10-3; D gene: NA; J gene: TRBJ2-7; clone size: many; CDR3 protein: CAISENRWASYEQYF; CDR3 DNA: TGTGCCATCAGTGAGAATCGATGGGCATCCTACGAGCAGTACTTC
V gene: TRBV14; D gene: NA; J gene: TRBJ2-7; clone size: NA; CDR3 protein: CASSQGKITGQYF; CDR3 DNA: TGTGCCAGCAGCCAAGGGAAGATAACAGGGCAGTACTTC
V gene: TRBV7-3; D gene: NA; J gene: TRBJ2-3; clone size: few; CDR3 protein: CASSPSRPFTDTQYF; CDR3 DNA: TGTGCCAGCAGCCCTTCTCGGCCCTTCACAGATACGCAGTATTTT
V gene: TRBV2; D gene: NA; J gene: TRBJ2-1; clone size: few; CDR3 protein: CASSEVVYRGTGYNEQFF; CDR3 DNA: TGTGCCAGCAGTGAAGTAGTATATAGGGGGACTGGTTACAATGAGCAGTTCTTC
V gene: TRBV20-1; D gene: TRBD2; J gene: TRBJ2-2; clone size: few; CDR3 protein: CSARRLVAGNTGELFF; CDR3 DNA: TGCAGTGCTAGACGCCTTGTAGCGGGGAACACCGGGGAGCTGTTTTTT
V gene: TRBV5-1; D gene: NA; J gene: TRBJ1-5; clone size: NA; CDR3 protein: CASSLGATNQPQHF; CDR3 DNA: TGCGCCAGCAGCTTGGGGGCCACAAATCAGCCCCAGCATTTT
V gene: TRBV7-2; D gene: NA; J gene: TRBJ1-1; clone size: many; CDR3 protein: CASSLVIGITEAFF; CDR3 DNA: TGTGCCAGCAGCTTAGTTATTGGGATCACTGAAGCTTTCTTT
V gene: TRBV20-1; D gene: NA; J gene: TRBJ2-7; clone size: NA; CDR3 protein: CSARQGARYEQYF; CDR3 DNA: TGCAGTGCTAGACAGGGAGCTCGCTACGAGCAGTACTTC
V gene: TRBV29-1; D gene: TRBD2; J gene: TRBJ2-7; clone size: NA; CDR3 protein: CSVEVWRESSYEQYF; CDR3 DNA: TGCAGCGTTGAAGTGTGGCGGGAGTCCTCCTACGAGCAGTACTTC
V gene: TRBV20-1; D gene: NA; J gene: TRBJ2-7; clone size: NA; CDR3 protein: CSARYADNPTYEQYF; CDR3 DNA: TGCAGTGCTAGATATGCGGACAACCCTACCTACGAGCAGTACTTC
V gene: TRBV12-3/TRBV12-4; D gene: NA; J gene: TRBJ1-4; clone size: many; CDR3 protein: CASSKGVDEKLFF; CDR3 DNA: TGTGCCAGCAGTAAGGGGGTGGACGAAAAACTGTTTTTT
V gene: TRBV12-3/TRBV12-4; D gene: NA; J gene: TRBJ1-1; clone size: few; CDR3 protein: CASTPSGQLAFF; CDR3 DNA: TGTGCCAGCACCCCTAGTGGGCAGTTAGCTTTCTTT
V gene: TRBV7-9; D gene: NA; J gene: TRBJ2-3; clone size: NA; CDR3 protein: CASSFSFGADTQYF; CDR3 DNA: TGTGCCAGCAGCTTCTCCTTCGGAGCAGATACGCAGTATTTT
V gene: TRBV29-1; D gene: NA; J gene: TRBJ2-7; clone size: NA; CDR3 protein: CSVEDQKGTYEQYF; CDR3 DNA: TGCAGCGTTGAAGATCAGAAAGGGACGTACGAGCAGTACTTC
V gene: TRBV4-1; D gene: TRBD2; J gene: TRBJ2-1; clone size: NA; CDR3 protein: CASSLSGSTNEQFF; CDR3 DNA: TGCGCCAGCAGCCTAAGCGGGAGTACAAATGAGCAGTTCTTC
V gene: TRBV12-3/TRBV12-4; D gene: NA; J gene: TRBJ2-1; clone size: few; CDR3 protein: CASTRTEYNEQFF; CDR3 DNA: TGTGCCAGCACCAGGACAGAATACAATGAGCAGTTCTTC
V gene: TRBV29-1; D gene: TRBD1; J gene: TRBJ2-3; clone size: few; CDR3 protein: CSVNRDRGRDTQYF; CDR3 DNA: TGCAGCGTTAACCGGGACAGGGGTCGAGATACGCAGTATTTT
V gene: TRBV27; D gene: NA; J gene: TRBJ2-7; clone size: few; CDR3 protein: CASSLSEGTGYEQYF; CDR3 DNA: TGTGCCAGCAGTTTATCGGAAGGGACGGGCTACGAGCAGTACTTC
V gene: TRBV2; D gene: NA; J gene: TRBJ2-5; clone size: NA; CDR3 protein: CASSEGPRVVETQYF; CDR3 DNA: TGTGCCAGCAGTGAAGGCCCCAGGGTAGTAGAGACCCAGTACTTC
V gene: TRBV14; D gene: NA; J gene: TRBJ2-7; clone size: many; CDR3 protein: CASSPRVSYEQYF; CDR3 DNA: TGTGCCAGCAGCCCTCGAGTCTCCTACGAGCAGTACTTC
V gene: TRBV12-3/TRBV12-4; D gene: TRBD1; J gene: TRBJ2-3; clone size: many; CDR3 protein: CASSQGAADTQYF; CDR3 DNA: TGTGCCAGCAGTCAGGGGGCCGCAGATACGCAGTATTTT
V gene: TRBV13; D gene: NA; J gene: TRBJ2-1; clone size: many; CDR3 protein: CASSSEGYFSSYNEQFF; CDR3 DNA: TGTGCCAGCAGCTCGGAAGGGTACTTTAGCTCCTACAATGAGCAGTTCTTC
V gene: TRBV15; D gene: NA; J gene: TRBJ2-3; clone size: NA; CDR3 protein: CATSRVGAGITDTQYF; CDR3 DNA: TGTGCCACCAGCAGAGTTGGTGCCGGGATTACAGATACGCAGTATTTT
V gene: TRBV5-1; D gene: NA; J gene: TRBJ1-4; clone size: many; CDR3 protein: CASSLDRTAVLEKLFF; CDR3 DNA: TGCGCCAGCAGCCTGGACCGGACAGCAGTCTTAGAAAAACTGTTTTTT
V gene: TRBV27; D gene: TRBD2; J gene: TRBJ2-3; clone size: few; CDR3 protein: CASSFDWIASGREDTQYF; CDR3 DNA: TGTGCCAGTTCTTTCGACTGGATTGCTAGCGGGAGGGAAGATACGCAGTATTTT
V gene: TRBV18; D gene: NA; J gene: TRBJ2-5; clone size: NA; CDR3 protein: CASSPTTRSGHRTQYF; CDR3 DNA: TGTGCCAGCTCACCGACCACGAGAAGTGGGCACAGGACCCAGTACTTC
V gene: TRBV9; D gene: TRBD1; J gene: TRBJ2-7; clone size: once; CDR3 protein: CASSVRQGAVEQYF; CDR3 DNA: TGTGCCAGCAGCGTTCGACAGGGGGCTGTCGAGCAGTACTTC
V gene: TRBV10-2; D gene: NA; J gene: TRBJ1-4; clone size: NA; CDR3 protein: CASSPRVVANEKLFF; CDR3 DNA: TGCGCCAGCAGTCCCAGGGTTGTCGCTAATGAAAAACTGTTTTTT
V gene: TRBV20-1; D gene: NA; J gene: TRBJ2-1; clone size: few; CDR3 protein: CSASEGYNEQFF; CDR3 DNA: TGCAGTGCTAGCGAGGGATACAATGAGCAGTTCTTC
V gene: TRBV5-1; D gene: TRBD2; J gene: TRBJ2-3; clone size: few; CDR3 protein: CASSLVRLAALDTQYF; CDR3 DNA: TGCGCCAGCAGCTTGGTTCGGCTAGCGGCTTTAGATACGCAGTATTTT
V gene: TRBV27; D gene: NA; J gene: TRBJ1-1; clone size: NA; CDR3 protein: CASRTFTGLSAFF; CDR3 DNA: TGTGCCAGCAGGACCTTCACAGGGTTGAGTGCTTTCTTT
V gene: TRBV5-1; D gene: NA; J gene: TRBJ2-6; clone size: NA; CDR3 protein: CASSLDAGWDSGANVLTF; CDR3 DNA: TGCGCCAGCAGCTTGGATGCGGGTTGGGACTCTGGGGCCAACGTCCTGACTTTC
V gene: TRBV5-1; D gene: NA; J gene: TRBJ1-1; clone size: many; CDR3 protein: CASSSTVNTEAFF; CDR3 DNA: TGCGCCAGCAGCTCGACAGTGAACACTGAAGCTTTCTTT